The 20 T cell receptor beta chains below all came from one sample that was sequenced in a study of control samples from healthy donors and cancer patients. This table comes from immunoSEQ multiplex PCR, and its TCRdb copy is limited to in-frame clones, with some not included. The table shows around 200,000 clones, with 90% to 95% occurring only once. The sample taken for sequencing was blood. These receptors all come from a man over 45 in good health.

The rearrangement links TRBV30 to TRBJ1-2; D unclear. Trimming stripped 0 bases from V and 4 bases from J, with 12 bases between. This CDR3 has 14 residues. The germline V gene has CDR1 GTSNPN and CDR2 SVGIG (reference sequence). The CDR3 DNA follows: TGTGCCTGGAGTGTAAAGGGCCAGAGCTATGGCTACACCTTC. Translating gives CAWSVKGQSYGYTF.

The chain links TRBV11-2 to TRBJ2-2; D is unclear. Looked up from germline, CDR1 is SGHAT and CDR2 is FQNNGV. V shed 3 bases and J shed 6 bases, with 20 bases lying between them. This CDR3 spans 17 amino acids. DNA for the CDR3: TGTGCCAGCAGCTTCGTTGGCGGCCCTCGTAGTGCCGGGGAGCTGTTTTTT. Its translation: CASSFVGGPRSAGELFF.

The J gene is TRBJ1-5, the V gene TRBV5-1; D gene unclear. Trimming pared 0 bases from V and 2 bases from J, leaving 6 bases between. This CDR3 comprises 14 residues. Germline V gene lookup returns CDR1 SGHRS and CDR2 YFSETQ. The CDR3 bases are TGCGCCAGCAGCTTGGGGTTAGGCAATCAGCCCCAGCATTTT. It is translated as CASSLGLGNQPQHF.

This chain connects TRBV5-1 to TRBJ2-6, with a tentative D call TRBD1 (5 bases). Trimming removed 7 bases at V and 0 bases at J, with 11 bases between. The CDR3 is made up of 15 amino acids. Germline CDR1 reads SGHRS; CDR2 reads YFSETQ. As DNA, the CDR3 is TGCGCCAGCGGTCCGACAGCCTCTGGGGCCAACGTCCTGACTTTC. Translated, it gives CASGPTASGANVLTF. The full variable domain, with the rest looked up from reference TRBV5-1 and TRBJ2-6, is KAGVTQTPRYLIKTRGQQVTLSCSPISGHRSVSWYQQTPGQGLQFLFEYFSETQRNKGNFPGRFSGRQFSNSRSEMNVSTLELGDSALYLCASGPTASGANVLTFGAGSRLTVL.

V usage is TRBV2 and J usage is TRBJ1-6; no clear D. V was clipped by 8 bases and J by 5 bases, with 10 bases between them. CDR3 length: 13 amino acids. Germline V gene data show CDR1 as SNHLY and CDR2 as FYNNEI. The CDR3 region has the DNA TGTGCCAGCTCGTCGGGAAATAATTCACCCCTCCACTTT. Translating gives CASSSGNNSPLHF. Variable domain in full (rest from reference TRBV2 and TRBJ1-6): EPEVTQTPSHQVTQMGQEVILRCVPISNHLYFYWYRQILGQKVEFLVSFYNNEISEKSEIFDDQFSVERPDGSNFTLKIRSTKLEDSAMYFCASSSGNNSPLHFGNGTRLTVT.

The V and J genes are TRBV5-3 and TRBJ1-4; possible D gene TRBD1, 5 bases. TRBV5-3 qualifies as an ORF whose function is uncertain. The CDR3 is 15 amino acids. V was clipped by 5 bases and J by 17 bases, with 28 bases between them. The CDR3 bases are TGTGCCAGAAGTTCGCCGGACTGGGAGGGGATCGGGCTATTTTTT. Translated, it gives CARSSPDWEGIGLFF.

V usage is TRBV7-2 and J usage is TRBJ2-5, with TRBD2 matching 8 bases. This CDR3 spans 16 amino acids. The germline gives CDR1 SGHTA, CDR2 FQGNSA. J was trimmed by 7 bases and V by 0 bases; bases with no gene match: 10. In DNA, the CDR3 is TGTGCCAGCAGCTTAGCAAGCGGGGGTAACCGGGGGACCCAGTACTTC. This sequence encodes CASSLASGGNRGTQYF.

CDR3 region: CASRRALQGTEQYF. The CDR3 coding sequence is TGTGCCAGCAGACGGGCTTTACAGGGTACAGAGCAGTACTTC. This sequence joins TRBV5-6 and TRBJ2-7; maybe TRBD1 (6 bases). This CDR3 comprises 14 residues. The V end lost 5 bases, the J end lost 7 bases, and 19 bases lay between the germline ends. Per the germline V gene, CDR1 is SGHDT and CDR2 is YYEEEE. Using reference TRBV5-6 and TRBJ2-7 for the parts outside the CDR3, the full variable domain is DAGVTQSPTHLIKTRGQQVTLRCSPKSGHDTVSWYQQALGQGPQFIFQYYEEEERQRGNFPDRFSGHQFPNYSSELNVNALLLGDSALYLCASRRALQGTEQYFGPGTRLTVT.

The chain uses TRBV5-8 and TRBJ2-1, with TRBD2 matching 8 bases. Trimming took 1 base from V and 4 from J; bases not matched to a gene: 4. Germline V gene sequence: CDR1 SGHTS, CDR2 YDEGEE. The CDR3 has 15 residues. CDR3 coding DNA: TGTGCCAGCAGCTTGCGGGGGGGGATTTACAATGAGCAGTTCTTC. Its translation: CASSLRGGIYNEQFF.

The V and J genes are TRBV7-2 and TRBJ2-5; D could derive from TRBD1 or TRBD2 (6 bases each). This CDR3 has 14 amino acids. Germline loops: CDR1 SGHTA, CDR2 FQGNSA. With 1 base removed from V and 2 bases from J, the gap between germline ends came to 8 bases. CDR3 in amino acids: CASSLGGAQETQYF. In DNA form, the CDR3 reads TGTGCCAGCAGCTTAGGGGGGGCTCAAGAGACCCAGTACTTC.

V gene TRBV3-1 (or the pseudogene TRBV3-2) combines with J gene TRBJ1-5; TRBD1 might be the D (6 bases). V dropped 4 bases and J dropped 9 bases, with 10 bases sitting between them. From germline, CDR1 is LGHDT and CDR2 YNNKEL (reference sequence). This CDR3 spans 12 amino acids. The chain's CDR3 is CASSRGGVPQHF. Written as DNA, the CDR3 is TGTGCCAGCAGCCGAGGGGGGGTGCCCCAGCATTTT.

This clone was counted once. The gene calls are TRBV19 and TRBJ1-5; the D is unclear. There are 13 residues in the CDR3. Germline CDR1 reads LNHDA; CDR2 reads SQIVND (reference sequence). Trimming stripped 1 base from V and 9 bases from J, with 10 bases between. CDR3 bases: TGTGCCAGTAGTATAGTTTTGCAAGGGCCCCAGCATTTT. Translated, it gives CASSIVLQGPQHF.

This clone was detected a few times. The chain is built from TRBV7-2 and TRBJ2-2, with D hard to call. V was shortened by 3 bases and J by 4 bases, with 9 bases between the two germline ends. Germline V lookup: CDR1 SGHTA, CDR2 FQGNSA. CDR3 length: 14 residues. CDR3 residues: CASSFGGITGELFF. The CDR3 DNA is TGTGCCAGCAGCTTTGGCGGAATCACCGGGGAGCTGTTTTTT.

The chain combines TRBV5-1 with TRBJ1-1; D is unresolved. CDR3 length: 14 residues. CDR1 and CDR2 (germline): SGHRS, YFSETQ. Trimming shortened V by 4 bases and J by 6 bases, and 16 bases separated the two germline ends. The CDR3 is CASSPEIGMAEAFF. DNA for the CDR3: TGCGCCAGCAGCCCGGAGATAGGGATGGCTGAAGCTTTCTTT.

The J gene is TRBJ1-3, the V gene TRBV28; D ambiguous. Trimming stripped 1 base from V and 4 bases from J, with 11 bases between. The V gene's germline CDR1 is MDHEN and CDR2 SYDVKM. CDR3 length: 15 residues. CDR3 region: CASSLLGLAGNTIYF. CDR3 DNA sequence: TGTGCCAGCAGTTTATTAGGCCTAGCAGGAAACACCATATATTTT.

The chain links TRBV10-3 to TRBJ1-6; 7 bases are shared with TRBD1. The CDR3 totals 13 residues. Germline V CDR1 and CDR2: ENHRY, SYGVKD. The V gene end was trimmed by 7 bases and the J gene end by 9 bases; junction bases not matched to a gene: 6. The CDR3 region has the DNA TGTGCCATCAAAGACAGGGACGGTTCACCCCTCCACTTT. Translation: CAIKDRDGSPLHF.

The rearrangement links TRBV5-1 to TRBJ1-3; D call uncertain. This CDR3 region has 15 residues. Germline V CDR1 and CDR2: SGHRS, YFSETQ. V lost 0 bases to trimming and J lost 0 bases, with 7 bases between them. The CDR3 sequence: CASSLDPGSGNTIYF. The CDR3, as DNA: TGCGCCAGCAGCTTGGATCCTGGCTCTGGAAACACCATATATTTT.

This clone was found once. The chain uses TRBV19 and TRBJ1-5; D not resolved. Trimming took 1 base from V and 7 from J, leaving 5 bases between them. The CDR3 extends over 12 amino acids. CDR1 LNHDA and CDR2 SQIVND come from the germline V gene (reference sequence). Written as DNA, the CDR3 is TGTGCCAGTAGTATAGCGGGGCAGCCCCAGCATTTT. Its protein is CASSIAGQPQHF.

CDR3 sequence reads: CASSSTRGLGGRADTQYF. CDR3 bases: TGTGCCAGCAGTTCTACAAGGGGTCTTGGGGGGCGGGCAGATACGCAGTATTTT. V is TRBV28 and J is TRBJ2-3; D may be TRBD1 or TRBD2 (6 bases each). Germline V gives CDR1 MDHEN, CDR2 SYDVKM. The CDR3 extends over 18 amino acids. Trimming removed 4 bases at V and 4 bases at J, with 24 bases between.

This chain connects TRBV5-4 to TRBJ2-7, with unresolved D. This CDR3 spans 16 amino acids. V was clipped by 3 bases and J by 7 bases, with 23 bases between them. CDR1 is SGHNT and CDR2 is YYREEE in the germline V gene (reference sequence). The CDR3 bases are TGTGCCAGCAGCTACAATGGGGTCCCAGTTAGCTCGGAGCAGTACTTC. Translation: CASSYNGVPVSSEQYF.